These 11 T cell receptor beta chains originate from one sample sequenced in a study of identical twins. A single record per CDR3 protein comes from TCRdb applying MiXCR to the 5' RACE reads. This table holds fewer than 900,000 distinct CDR3 sequences, 18% found once. The data also belong to a second study, concerning T cells expressing NK-cell markers.

The sample consisted of PBMCs. The origin of the receptors is a young woman in good health.

The V gene is TRBV13, the J gene TRBJ1-1; no reliable D call. This CDR3 region has 16 residues. From germline, CDR1 is PRHDT and CDR2 FYEKMQ (reference sequence). The V gene lost 4 bases and the J gene lost 2 bases, with 17 bases spanning the gap. The CDR3 bases are TGTGCCAGCAGCTCCTTTAGGACGGGAAGTAACACTGAAGCTTTCTTT. Translating gives CASSSFRTGSNTEAFF. The variable domain in full, with the rest retrieved from reference TRBV13 and TRBJ1-1, is AAGVIQSPRHLIKEKRETATLKCYPIPRHDTVYWYQQGPGQDPQFLISFYEKMQSDKGSIPDRFSAQQFSDYHSELNMSSLELGDSALYFCASSSFRTGSNTEAFFGQGTRLTVV.

The rearrangement uses TRBV6-1 and TRBJ2-2; D remains ambiguous. This CDR3 has 15 amino acids. CDR1 is MNHNS and CDR2 is SASEGT in the germline V gene. Trimming took off 6 bases at V and 5 bases at J, with 16 bases between the two ends. The DNA for the CDR3 is TGTGCCAGCAGCCCCTTTGGATCGGGTACCGGGGAGCTGTTTTTT. The encoded protein is CASSPFGSGTGELFF.

V gene TRBV20-1 combines with J gene TRBJ2-1; 7 bases agree with TRBD2. Germline CDR1 reads DFQATT; CDR2 reads SNEGSKA (reference sequence). After removal of 3 bases from V and 3 bases from J, the junction contained 2 bases not matched to a gene. The CDR3 totals 13 residues. The CDR3 loop is CSARGLLYNEQFF. CDR3 sequence (DNA): TGCAGTGCTAGGGGACTACTCTACAATGAGCAGTTCTTC.

The chain links TRBV27 to TRBJ1-1; tentative D call: TRBD1 (5 bases). Germline V gives CDR1 MNHEY, CDR2 SMNVEV (reference sequence). Trimming removed 4 bases at V and 4 bases at J, with 19 bases between. CDR3 size: 16 residues. As DNA, the CDR3 is TGTGCCAGCAGTTCCAAGACAGCTACGAGGAGCACTGAAGCTTTCTTT. It specifies CASSSKTATRSTEAFF.

The chain links TRBV12-3 or TRBV12-4 to TRBJ2-3; tentatively, D is TRBD2 (5 bases). The CDR3 runs to 15 residues. Trimming took off 2 bases at V and 1 base at J, with 10 bases between the two ends. CDR3 DNA sequence: TGTGCCAGCAGTTTATGGCACGGGGGCACAGATACGCAGTATTTT. This codes for CASSLWHGGTDTQYF.

This chain connects TRBV6-1 to TRBJ2-3, with TRBD1 matching 7 bases. Per germline, CDR1 MNHNS and CDR2 SASEGT. The CDR3 is 14 amino acids. V trimming: 8 bases; J trimming: 2 bases; junction bases outside the gene matches: 7. CDR3 coding DNA: TGTGCCAGCTCGGGACAGACTAACACAGATACGCAGTATTTT. Translation gives CASSGQTNTDTQYF.

This chain uses TRBV12-3 or TRBV12-4 with TRBJ1-1; D may be TRBD1 (5 bases). The V end was cut by 6 bases, the J end by 4 bases, with 9 bases between. This CDR3 contains 12 residues. The CDR3 coding sequence is TGTGCCAGCAGCGCAGGGTTCACTGAAGCTTTCTTT. Protein sequence: CASSAGFTEAFF.

Comment on this clonotype: A much larger clone differs from this one at a single base, so this may be a read error. The chain couples TRBV5-1 to TRBJ2-5; D remains unclear. This CDR3 contains 13 residues. V was cut by 4 bases and J by 5 bases, with 12 bases left in between. Germline CDR1 and CDR2: SGHRS and YFSETQ. CDR3 amino acids: CASSPTAPETQYF. The CDR3 bases are TGCGCCAGCAGCCCGACTGCTCCGGAGACCCAGTACTTC.

The chain is built from TRBV18 and TRBJ2-2; D possibly corresponds to TRBD2 (5 bases). Trimming shortened V by 3 bases and J by 2 bases, and 10 bases separated the two germline ends. CDR1 and CDR2 (germline): KGHSH, LQKENI. CDR3 length: 15 residues. The CDR3 region is CASSPDGINTGELFF. CDR3 DNA: TGTGCCAGCTCACCCGACGGGATAAACACCGGGGAGCTGTTTTTT.

The chain is built from TRBV5-1 and TRBJ2-1; 9 bases fit TRBD2. Trimming at V came to 1 base and at J to 4 bases, leaving 9 bases not matched to a gene. CDR1 is SGHRS, CDR2 YFSETQ, per germline. The CDR3 runs to 17 residues. The CDR3 spells CASSLWGRTSAYNEQFF. CDR3 bases: TGCGCCAGCAGCTTGTGGGGGCGGACTAGCGCTTACAATGAGCAGTTCTTC.

This clonotype has a handful of counts. The chain uses TRBV7-8 and TRBJ2-2; D unclear. The germline V gene has CDR1 SGHVS and CDR2 FQNEAQ. CDR3 size: 19 residues. Trimming pared 0 bases from V and 5 bases from J, leaving 22 bases between. The chain's CDR3 is CASSLADISKISATGELFF. Here the CDR3 DNA reads TGTGCCAGCAGCTTAGCCGACATAAGCAAGATATCCGCAACCGGGGAGCTGTTTTTT.